This T cell receptor (beta chain) derives from a study of metastatic and nonmetastatic thyroid tumors. TCRdb re-clonotyped the PCR reads through MiXCR. The table records roughly 59,000 clones, 15% to 20% of them present only once. Ten or more counts support this clone. Nobody among the patients had been given any treatment before thyroid surgery. Deletions cut 1 base from V and 3 bases from J, with 9 bases between. CDR3 length equals 14 residues. The specimen sequenced was blood. The chain uses TRBV12-3 or TRBV12-4 and TRBJ1-1; D uncertain. The sequence was collected from a male donor with papillary thyroid cancer or a benign thyroid nodule (not recorded which). Some clones in this sample may be carry-over from other donors' samples. DNA for the CDR3: TGTGCCAGCAGTTTAGTGGCCCGGGACACTGAAGCTTTCTTT. Translating gives CASSLVARDTEAFF.